This passage covers 26 T cell receptor beta chains from one sample sequenced in a study of cytomegalovirus exposure and HLA in healthy donors. The primer mix had 60 Vbeta and 13 Jbeta primers. Clones were sequenced by immunoSEQ multiplex PCR, and TCRdb holds only the in-frame ones, with some missing. The sample consists of around 130,000 clones, 80% of them appearing once. Sequenced sample: PBMCs. All receptors derive from a man in his forties or fifties in good health and CMV-seronegative.

The chain couples TRBV5-1 to TRBJ2-7; tentative D call: TRBD2 (5 bases). This CDR3 is 13 amino acids long. Per germline, CDR1 SGHRS and CDR2 YFSETQ. V lost 2 bases and J 2 bases, leaving 8 bases between the germline ends. CDR3 sequence (DNA): TGCGCCAGCAGCTTTAGCGCGCCCTACGAGCAGTACTTC. This codes for CASSFSAPYEQYF.

This clone was counted between two and nine times. V is TRBV27 and J is TRBJ2-1; D may be TRBD1 (5 bases). V was shortened by 5 bases and J by 8 bases, with 10 bases between the two germline ends. This CDR3 has 12 residues. Germline V lookup: CDR1 MNHEY, CDR2 SMNVEV (reference sequence). For the CDR3, the DNA is TGTGCCAGCAGTATTGGGGCCGATGAGCAGTTCTTC. Translating gives CASSIGADEQFF.

The chain has TRBV5-4 and TRBJ2-6; the match to TRBD1 covers 9 bases. With V trimmed by 4 bases and J by 2 bases, 7 bases remained unmatched. Germline lookup yields CDR1 SGHNT and CDR2 YYREEE (reference sequence). This CDR3 region has 17 residues. CDR3 bases: TGTGCCAGCAGCGAAGGACAGGGGCTAACTGGGGCCAACGTCCTGACTTTC. Encoded protein: CASSEGQGLTGANVLTF.

Here the CDR3 reads CASSFVVSDEQFF. The CDR3 DNA reads TGCGCCAGCAGCTTTGTAGTTTCGGATGAGCAGTTCTTC. V is TRBV5-1 and J is TRBJ2-1; D uncertain. V lost 2 bases and J 8 bases, leaving 11 bases between the germline ends. The CDR3 is 13 residues long. Germline CDR1 is SGHRS and CDR2 is YFSETQ.

This rearrangement joins TRBV28 to TRBJ1-5, with TRBD1 matching 11 bases. Germline V gene data show CDR1 as MDHEN and CDR2 as SYDVKM. The trim removed 3 bases at V and 7 bases at J, leaving 5 bases unmatched. CDR3 size: 15 residues. The CDR3 protein is CASSFLDRGRQPQHF. As DNA, the CDR3 is TGTGCCAGCAGTTTCCTGGACAGGGGGCGGCAGCCCCAGCATTTT.

The chain uses TRBV7-6 and TRBJ1-5; 7 positions agree with TRBD1. V trimming: 4 bases; J trimming: 3 bases; junction bases outside the gene matches: 3. Germline CDR1 is SGHVS and CDR2 is FNYEAQ. The CDR3 has 14 residues. The CDR3 loop reads CASSSGTVNQPQHF. The CDR3 region has the DNA TGTGCCAGCAGCTCCGGGACAGTCAATCAGCCCCAGCATTTT.

The J gene is TRBJ2-7, the V gene TRBV6-6; 8 bases match TRBD1. CDR1 and CDR2 (germline): MNHNY, SVGAGI (reference sequence). The CDR3 runs to 16 residues. V was clipped by 0 bases and J by 2 bases; unmatched bases: 6. CDR3 loop: CASSYSPTGVTYEQYF. The CDR3 DNA reads as TGTGCCAGCAGTTACTCACCGACAGGGGTTACCTACGAGCAGTACTTC.

The V gene is TRBV6-1, the J gene TRBJ1-6; 8 bases line up with TRBD1. Germline CDR1 MNHNS, CDR2 SASEGT. Unmatched junction bases numbered 3, after V lost 6 bases and J lost 5 bases. This CDR3 is 14 amino acids long. The DNA for the CDR3 is TGTGCCAGCAGATTGACAGGGGATAATTCACCCCTCCACTTT. The encoded protein is CASRLTGDNSPLHF.

V and J are TRBV10-2 and TRBJ2-7; D not certain. This CDR3 region has 13 residues. Germline values: CDR1 WSHSY, CDR2 SAAADI. The ends were cut back, 7 bases at V and 3 bases at J, with 13 bases in the middle. This CDR3 is CASTDDTNYEQYF. The DNA for the CDR3 is TGCGCCAGCACCGACGACACCAACTACGAGCAGTACTTC.

The chain's CDR3 is CASSSGGAQETQYF. The CDR3 DNA reads as TGTGCCAGCAGCTCCGGGGGGGCCCAAGAGACCCAGTACTTC. The V gene is TRBV9, the J gene TRBJ2-5; 8 nucleotides line up with TRBD2. This CDR3 comprises 14 residues. Trimming at V came to 4 bases and at J to 1 base, leaving 3 bases not matched to a gene. Per germline, CDR1 SGDLS and CDR2 YYNGEE. Based on the CDR3 plus reference TRBV9 and TRBJ2-5, the full variable domain is DSGVTQTPKHLITATGQRVTLRCSPRSGDLSVYWYQQSLDQGLQFLIQYYNGEERAKGNILERFSAQQFPDLHSELNLSSLELGDSALYFCASSSGGAQETQYFGPGTRLLVL.

The gene calls are TRBV6-1 and TRBJ1-3; no definite D call. Trimming pared 7 bases from V and 4 bases from J, leaving 11 bases between. The length of the CDR3 is 13 residues. The germline CDR1 and CDR2 sequences are MNHNS and SASEGT. CDR3 DNA: TGTGCCAGCATCGGAGGCCCCGGAAACACCATATATTTT. Protein product: CASIGGPGNTIYF.

This chain links TRBV9 with TRBJ2-2; D uncertain. The CDR3 totals 13 residues. V lost 0 bases and J lost 6, with 6 bases in between. CDR1 is SGDLS and CDR2 is YYNGEE in the germline V gene. Here the CDR3 DNA reads TGTGCCAGCAGCGTAGAAGTAGCCGGGGAGCTGTTTTTT. This codes for CASSVEVAGELFF.

The rearrangement joins TRBV18 to TRBJ1-5; tentatively, D is TRBD1 (5 bases). Germline V gene data show CDR1 as KGHSH and CDR2 as LQKENI. V lost 0 bases and J 2 bases, leaving 11 bases between the germline ends. The CDR3 consists of 16 residues. The CDR3 nucleotides are TGTGCCAGCTCACCACCATCGGGGGGAGGCAATCAGCCCCAGCATTTT. Translation: CASSPPSGGGNQPQHF.

V and J are TRBV28 and TRBJ2-7; 9 bases map to TRBD1. This CDR3 has 14 residues. Trimming took 6 bases from V and 6 from J; bases not matched to a gene: 9. The germline V gene has CDR1 MDHEN and CDR2 SYDVKM. CDR3 sequence: CASRSGQGVGEQYF. DNA for the CDR3: TGTGCCAGCAGGTCGGGACAGGGTGTGGGCGAGCAGTACTTC.

The chain is built from TRBV28 and TRBJ1-5; 12 nucleotides match TRBD1. Germline-derived CDR1 and CDR2 are MDHEN and SYDVKM. The CDR3 is 15 residues long. After removal of 6 bases from V and 6 bases from J, the junction contained 6 bases not matched to a gene. CDR3 in DNA: TGTGCCAGCAGACGGGACAGGGGGCGCGGTCAGCCCCAGCATTTT. This sequence encodes CASRRDRGRGQPQHF.

The J gene is TRBJ1-1, the V gene TRBV16; 8 bases are a match to TRBD1. The V gene's germline CDR1 is KGHSY and CDR2 FQNENV. This CDR3 spans 18 amino acids. Losses at the gene ends were 1 base for V and 4 bases for J; bases not matched to a gene: 14. The CDR3 DNA sequence: TGTGCCAGCAGCCAATTTACAGGGGGGGTTTGGGGGAGCACTGAAGCTTTCTTT. Its translation: CASSQFTGGVWGSTEAFF. Complete variable domain (other parts from reference TRBV16 and TRBJ1-1): GEEVAQTPKHLVRGEGQKAKLYCAPIKGHSYVFWYQQVLKNEFKFLISFQNENVFDETGMPKERFSAKCLPNSPCSLEIQATKLEDSAVYFCASSQFTGGVWGSTEAFFGQGTRLTVV.

The gene calls are TRBV5-4 and TRBJ2-7, with 13 bases lining up with TRBD2. The CDR3 contains 16 residues. Losses at the gene ends were 4 bases for V and 4 bases for J; bases not matched to a gene: 8. Germline V gives CDR1 SGHNT, CDR2 YYREEE (reference sequence). This CDR3 is CASSTRTSGSTYEQYF. The CDR3 bases are TGTGCCAGCAGCACTAGGACTAGCGGGAGTACTTACGAGCAGTACTTC.

The chain uses TRBV7-2 and TRBJ2-7, with D perhaps matching TRBD2 (5 bases). From germline, CDR1 is SGHTA and CDR2 FQGNSA. This CDR3 is built from 14 residues. V dropped 2 bases and J dropped 3 bases, with 11 bases sitting between them. In DNA, the CDR3 is TGTGCCAGCAGCTTAAGCCCAGGAGGCTACGAGCAGTACTTC. Translated: CASSLSPGGYEQYF.

The chain couples TRBV5-4 to TRBJ1-5, with a tentative D call TRBD1 (6 bases). Deletions cut 0 bases from V and 0 bases from J, with 13 bases between. CDR1 SGHNT and CDR2 YYREEE come from the germline V gene (reference sequence). The CDR3 runs 17 residues. DNA for the CDR3: TGTGCCAGCAGCTTGGGGGGGCTGACAGGTAGCAATCAGCCCCAGCATTTT. Translated: CASSLGGLTGSNQPQHF.

This CDR3 is CAWSVGGSYNSPLHF. The CDR3 DNA reads as TGTGCCTGGAGTGTAGGGGGTTCCTATAATTCACCCCTCCACTTT. This chain links TRBV30 with TRBJ1-6, with a possible D match to TRBD1 (6 bases). V was pared by 0 bases and J by 1 base, with 7 bases between. The germline CDR1 and CDR2 sequences are GTSNPN and SVGIG (reference sequence). This CDR3 contains 15 residues.

The chain combines TRBV6-1 with TRBJ1-5; 7 bases fit TRBD1. V shed 2 bases and J 11 bases; nucleotides not matched to a gene: 6. The CDR3 consists of 13 residues. The germline CDR1 and CDR2 sequences are MNHNS and SASEGT. The DNA of the CDR3 is TGTGCCAGCAGTGAACAAGAACAGGGGACCCAGCATTTT. The encoded protein is CASSEQEQGTQHF.

The table lists this clone with a few counts. The gene calls are TRBV5-1 and TRBJ1-4, with D hard to call. Germline V gene sequence: CDR1 SGHRS, CDR2 YFSETQ. The CDR3 consists of 14 residues. V was clipped by 0 bases and J by 8 bases, with 11 bases between them. CDR3 DNA sequence: TGCGCCAGCAGCTTGGCGTCAGGCGGGGAAAAACTGTTTTTT. This encodes CASSLASGGEKLFF.

This rearrangement joins TRBV6-1 to TRBJ2-1; 9 bases align to TRBD1. This CDR3 comprises 15 residues. The germline gives CDR1 MNHNS, CDR2 SASEGT. The ends lost 3 bases at V and 6 bases at J; junction bases unmatched: 6. The CDR3 region has the DNA TGTGCCAGCAGTGACCCTGGGACAGGGCCCAATGAGCAGTTCTTC. Translating gives CASSDPGTGPNEQFF.

This clone was detected a few times. The V gene is TRBV6-1, the J gene TRBJ1-5; D is uncertain. Germline V gene lookup returns CDR1 MNHNS and CDR2 SASEGT. With 7 bases removed from V and 4 bases from J, the gap between germline ends came to 17 bases. This CDR3 has 15 residues. The CDR3 spells CASIWVQAPNQPQHF. The CDR3 DNA is TGTGCCAGCATATGGGTGCAGGCCCCAAATCAGCCCCAGCATTTT.

V usage is TRBV10-2 and J usage is TRBJ1-5; a possible D gene is TRBD1 (5 bases). Deletions cut 6 bases from V and 3 bases from J, with 12 bases between. The V gene's germline CDR1 is WSHSY and CDR2 SAAADI. This CDR3 is 14 amino acids long. The CDR3 here is CASSTTAPNQPQHF. The CDR3 DNA is TGCGCCAGCAGCACGACAGCCCCCAATCAGCCCCAGCATTTT.

The chain links TRBV28 to TRBJ2-7; 8 bases agree with TRBD1. V gave up 5 bases and J gave up 2 bases; unmatched junction bases: 5. Germline loops: CDR1 MDHEN, CDR2 SYDVKM. CDR3 size: 14 residues. DNA for the CDR3: TGTGCCAGCAGTCCCTTGGACAGGGCCTACGAGCAGTACTTC. Amino acids: CASSPLDRAYEQYF.